This T cell receptor (beta chain) was sequenced for a study of OX40 agonist ivuxolimab in advanced cancers. Study at large: While on treatment, patients had intravenous ivuxolimab at 0.01 to 10 mg/kg every 2 weeks.

The data were produced by immunoSEQ multiplex PCR, yet TCRdb's version contains in-frame clones alone and is incomplete. Altogether about 95,000 clones are present, nearly 90% being singletons, with the ten largest covering under 0.4%. Study-wide results and caveats: Clonal expansion was seen in CD4+ and CD8+ blood T cells by week 6 at 0.1 to 3.0 mg/kg.

Prior autoimmune disease or systemic immunosuppression barred patients. To note about this clone: Its antigen is currently unknown.

The CDR3 has 12 amino acids. The V end was cut by 2 bases, the J end by 8 bases, with 9 bases between. CDR1 and CDR2 from the germline V gene are GTSNPN and SVGIG (reference sequence). The chain is built from TRBV30 and TRBJ2-2, with D unclear. The sequence came from an adult with an advanced solid tumor such as melanoma, head and neck, liver or kidney cancer. The starting material was CD4+ or CD8+ T cells sorted from blood, obtained in a trial of the OX40 agonist ivuxolimab. This CDR3 is CAWSFRVGELFF. The CDR3 region has the DNA TGTGCCTGGAGTTTTCGCGTTGGGGAGCTGTTTTTT.